The source of this TCR beta chain is a study of beta chain features in type 1 diabetes (dated by TCRdb to 2017 to 2018). For context, the study as a whole: Patients and healthy donors did not differ in mean age, gender distribution, total cell number or subset yield. Across all samples, around 100 million sorted cells were examined, and cell number per subset correlated strongly with RNA yield. The study compared the TCRB repertoires of sorted circulating CD4+ T cell subsets in recently diagnosed type 1 diabetes patients with those in matched healthy donors. Regulatory and stem cell-like memory subsets were isolated from only 8 patients and roughly eight healthy donors, whereas naive and central memory subsets came from all 30 or so donors. What the research found in general, with its limitations: Type 1 diabetes patients showed a moderate but significant shortening of TCRB CDR3 length in all four CD4+ subsets. Because cDNA rather than genomic DNA was sequenced, highly expressing activated cells could have been over-represented, although no difference in activation and CD3 levels was found between groups. Only small numbers of individuals were included in the HLA sub-analyses, which left unresolved whether HLA type had any influence on TCRB rearrangement. Fewer insertions and more nucleotide deletions at VDJ recombination sites were observed in patients with type 1 diabetes, implying thymic rearrangement abnormalities. The naive, central memory and regulatory TCRB repertoires appeared to resemble one another more closely among patients than among healthy donors. Shorter templates might be favored by PCR, yet because patient and control samples were amplified and corrected together, any such skew would affect both groups equally.

The High Capacity cDNA Reverse Transcription Kit was used to reverse transcribe all of the isolated RNA, meaning that expressed TCRB transcripts were what got sequenced. Deep immunoSEQ sequencing was performed on naive, central memory and regulatory T cell samples, with an average of approximately 3.9 million total reads per sample. Sorted cells were lysed in RLT buffer and RNA was extracted with DNase-treated RNeasy Micro or Mini kits, depending on cell number. To prevent cross-contamination, every cell subset was processed on its own, while patient and healthy donor samples were processed together. The immunoSEQ multiplex PCR was used to amplify TCRB sequences from cDNA, yielding 87-bp fragments that span the CDR3 region. The amplicons were sequenced using the Illumina HiSeq platform. The authors processed their data as follows. Synthetic template baselines were used to correct PCR bias computationally, reads within Hamming distance 2 were collapsed together, and singletons that could not be merged were discarded. Reads were aligned to IMGT to assign V, D and J genes, CDR3 length, and insertions or deletions at six rearrangement sites. Within each subset, clonotype counts were normalized to the number of sorted cells before true diversity and Gini coefficients were calculated with the tcR R package. The overlap coefficient, calculated on TCRB nucleotide sequences, was used to quantify repertoire sharing. As a proxy for the pre-selection repertoire, out-of-frame TCRB sequences from naive cells were analyzed. The table comes from immuneACCESS by way of TCRdb, which keeps in-frame sequences with V and J called. Part of the clones is missing from these tables; in studies checked, under half for an unresolved V gene and the rest for unknown reasons. V, J and clone size reflect that table, while D and trimming were determined from the DNA. The sample includes 620,000 or so clones, with about 16% observed a single time. The top ten constitute approximately 0.099% of the sample.

Each donor gave one peripheral blood draw, about 110 mL on average, collected into heparinised tubes. Using a panel that included CD45RO, CCR7, CD25, CD127, CD95 and CD27, naive, central memory, regulatory and stem cell-like memory CD4+ T cells were sorted on a BD FACSAria II. A purity above 95% was achieved for all sorted populations. PBMCs were isolated right away by Lymphoprep density gradient centrifugation and were stained directly, without culture. Samples were stained and sorted in pairs, with one healthy donor and one patient per experiment, so that batch effects were minimized. This clone was found a few times. There is no known antigen for this receptor. It has no much larger one-base neighbor in the sample; base qualities were not kept. There are 14 amino acids in the CDR3, from cysteine to phenylalanine inclusive. The read is trimmed to its CDR3 DNA, 42 bases read in frame from base 1. Germline trimming: 6 bases from V, 3 bases from J; junction bases outside gene matches: 4. The germline V gene provides CDR1 SQVTM and CDR2 ANQGSEA.

The chain was built from TRBV29-1 and TRBJ2-7, with 14 bases in between that match TRBD2. The TCR sequence derives from a man aged 18 to 29 in good health. The sample comprised naive CD4+ T cells from blood. This sample's cell subset or site label indicates: true naive CD4+ T cells. The CDR3 reads CSVRLAGGIYEQYF. The nucleotides are TGCAGCGTACGACTAGCGGGGGGGATCTACGAGCAGTACTTC.